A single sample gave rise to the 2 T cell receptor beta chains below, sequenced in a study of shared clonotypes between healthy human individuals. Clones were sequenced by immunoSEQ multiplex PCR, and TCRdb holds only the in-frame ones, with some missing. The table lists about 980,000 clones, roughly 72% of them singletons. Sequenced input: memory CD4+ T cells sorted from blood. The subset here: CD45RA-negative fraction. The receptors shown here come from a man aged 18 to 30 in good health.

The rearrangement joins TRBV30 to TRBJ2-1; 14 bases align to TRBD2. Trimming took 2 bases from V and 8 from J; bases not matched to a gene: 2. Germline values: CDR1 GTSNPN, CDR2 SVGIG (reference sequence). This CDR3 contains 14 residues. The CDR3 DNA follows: TGTGCCTGGAGTACGGGACTAGCGGGAGATGAGCAGTTCTTC. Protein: CAWSTGLAGDEQFF. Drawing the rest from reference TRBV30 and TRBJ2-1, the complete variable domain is SQTIHQWPATLVQPVGSPLSLECTVEGTSNPNLYWYRQAAGRGLQLLFYSVGIGQISSEVPQNLSASRPQDRQFILSSKKLLLSDSGFYLCAWSTGLAGDEQFFGPGTRLTVL.

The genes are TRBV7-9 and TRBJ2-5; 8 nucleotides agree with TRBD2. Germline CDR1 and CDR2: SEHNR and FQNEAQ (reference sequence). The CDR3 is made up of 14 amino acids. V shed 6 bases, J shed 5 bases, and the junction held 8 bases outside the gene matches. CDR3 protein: CASRSSGKGETQYF. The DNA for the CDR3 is TGTGCCAGCAGAAGTAGCGGGAAAGGCGAGACCCAGTACTTC.